Below, 18 T cell receptor beta chains from the same sample are listed, as sequenced in a study of control samples from healthy donors and cancer patients. The table came from immunoSEQ multiplex PCR; TCRdb's copy has only in-frame clones and leaves some out. The data show 80,000 to 100,000 clones, around 90% seen once. Source material: blood. The source is a man under 40 in good health.

The chain carries TRBV4-1 and TRBJ2-2; TRBD1 is a possible D gene (5 bases). The V end was cut by 0 bases, the J end by 2 bases, with 10 bases between. The CDR3 is made up of 16 amino acids. CDR1 and CDR2 from the germline V gene are MGHRA and YSYEKL. The CDR3 protein is CASSQDGAINTGELFF. DNA of the CDR3: TGCGCCAGCAGCCAAGATGGGGCGATTAACACCGGGGAGCTGTTTTTT.

V and J are TRBV5-6 and TRBJ2-5; perhaps D is TRBD1 or TRBD2 (5 bases each). Trimming pared 0 bases from V and 5 bases from J, leaving 20 bases between. This CDR3 spans 17 amino acids. Germline CDR1 reads SGHDT; CDR2 reads YYEEEE. CDR3 bases: TGTGCCAGCAGCTTGGGGGGACGGGGAGCCGGCCAGGAGACCCAGTACTTC. It codes for CASSLGGRGAGQETQYF.

The chain joins TRBV9 to TRBJ1-1; a possible D gene is TRBD1 (6 bases). CDR3 length: 13 residues. The germline gives CDR1 SGDLS, CDR2 YYNGEE. V lost 3 bases to trimming and J lost 5 bases, with 11 bases between them. In DNA form, the CDR3 reads TGTGCCAGCAGCGCCCAGGGGTTTACTGAAGCTTTCTTT. As protein: CASSAQGFTEAFF.

This chain links TRBV13 with TRBJ2-1; 8 nucleotides agree with TRBD1. The V gene's germline CDR1 is PRHDT and CDR2 FYEKMQ (reference sequence). Germline trimming cut 5 bases from V and 1 base from J; bases unmatched to any gene: 4. The CDR3 covers 15 residues. The CDR3 sequence is CASSRRQGSYNEQFF. For the CDR3, the DNA is TGTGCCAGCAGCCGCCGACAGGGGTCCTACAATGAGCAGTTCTTC.

This chain links TRBV4-2 with TRBJ2-5; 14 bases are a match to TRBD2. Germline CDR1 is LGHNA and CDR2 is YNFKEQ. The CDR3 is made up of 18 amino acids. Unmatched junction bases numbered 11, after V lost 4 bases and J lost 4 bases. Written as DNA, the CDR3 is TGTGCCAGCAGCCGGCGACTAGCGGGAGGGCCGAGTCCAGAGACCCAGTACTTC. Translating it yields CASSRRLAGGPSPETQYF.

The chain combines TRBV5-6 with TRBJ1-2; 11 nucleotides line up with TRBD1. Germline CDR1 is SGHDT and CDR2 is YYEEEE. V dropped 0 bases and J dropped 6; count of bases not matched to a gene: 4. The CDR3 length is 15 residues. The CDR3 region has the DNA TGTGCCAGCAGCTTGGGGACAGGGGGCCTCAATGGCTACACCTTC. Its translation: CASSLGTGGLNGYTF. Using reference TRBV5-6 and TRBJ1-2 for the parts outside the CDR3, the full variable domain is DAGVTQSPTHLIKTRGQQVTLRCSPKSGHDTVSWYQQALGQGPQFIFQYYEEEERQRGNFPDRFSGHQFPNYSSELNVNALLLGDSALYLCASSLGTGGLNGYTFGSGTRLTVV.

The chain combines TRBV5-6 with TRBJ1-1; tentatively, D is TRBD1 (5 bases). CDR3 size: 14 residues. Germline V gene lookup returns CDR1 SGHDT and CDR2 YYEEEE. V was trimmed by 2 bases and J by 9 bases, leaving 17 bases between them. The CDR3 DNA sequence: TGTGCCAGCAGCTTCGGACATTCCACCACCAAAGCTTTCTTT. Translation gives CASSFGHSTTKAFF.

The rearrangement uses TRBV9 and TRBJ1-2, with D maybe TRBD1 (5 bases). V was trimmed by 0 bases and J by 0 bases, leaving 12 bases between them. In germline, CDR1 is SGDLS, CDR2 YYNGEE. The CDR3 contains 16 residues. The CDR3 loop reads CASSVGGQRANYGYTF. The CDR3 DNA reads as TGTGCCAGCAGCGTAGGGGGCCAGAGGGCTAACTATGGCTACACCTTC.

The chain couples TRBV6-6 to TRBJ1-4, with 9 bases fitting TRBD1. Germline values: CDR1 MNHNY, CDR2 SVGAGI (reference sequence). The V segment lost 5 bases and the J segment 4 bases; nucleotides outside the gene matches: 11. The CDR3 covers 17 residues. The CDR3 sequence is CASSLARWGQGNEKLFF. DNA of the CDR3: TGTGCCAGCAGTCTCGCCCGGTGGGGACAGGGTAATGAAAAACTGTTTTTT.

With respect to this clone: The sample contains more than one DNA sequence encoding this CDR3. The chain links TRBV27 to TRBJ1-5; 7 bases match TRBD1. The CDR3 runs 16 residues. Germline-derived CDR1 and CDR2 are MNHEY and SMNVEV (reference sequence). V was clipped by 5 bases and J by 1 base; unmatched bases: 8. Here the CDR3 reads CASSPYRGGSNQPQHF. CDR3 DNA: TGTGCCAGCAGTCCCTACAGGGGAGGGAGCAATCAGCCCCAGCATTTT.

The rearrangement uses TRBV7-3 and TRBJ2-1; TRBD2 aligns across 7 bases. V lost 4 bases and J lost 1; bases outside the gene matches: 4. This CDR3 comprises 15 residues. In germline, CDR1 is SGHTA, CDR2 FQGTGA. CDR3 DNA: TGTGCCAGCAGCTCCCAAGCGGGATCCTACAATGAGCAGTTCTTC. Protein sequence: CASSSQAGSYNEQFF.

The chain uses TRBV7-2 and TRBJ1-5, with 7 bases lining up with TRBD1. From germline, CDR1 is SGHTA and CDR2 FQGNSA. The CDR3 runs to 17 residues. V shed 4 bases and J 0 bases; nucleotides not matched to a gene: 9. The CDR3 reads CASSSGGGTFSNQPQHF. DNA for the CDR3: TGTGCCAGCAGCTCAGGGGGAGGGACATTTAGCAATCAGCCCCAGCATTTT.

The chain joins TRBV2 to TRBJ2-3, with TRBD1 identical over 8 bases. This CDR3 contains 13 residues. V lost 4 bases and J lost 4; bases outside the gene matches: 1. The V gene's germline CDR1 is SNHLY and CDR2 FYNNEI. The CDR3 sequence: CASSVQGADTQYF. The CDR3 bases are TGTGCCAGCAGTGTACAGGGGGCAGATACGCAGTATTTT. Full variable domain (missing parts from reference TRBV2 and TRBJ2-3): EPEVTQTPSHQVTQMGQEVILRCVPISNHLYFYWYRQILGQKVEFLVSFYNNEISEKSEIFDDQFSVERPDGSNFTLKIRSTKLEDSAMYFCASSVQGADTQYFGPGTRLTVL.

This chain links TRBV19 with TRBJ2-3; possible D gene TRBD1, 6 bases. Trimming took off 3 bases at V and 4 bases at J, with 8 bases between the two ends. The germline gives CDR1 LNHDA, CDR2 SQIVND (reference sequence). This CDR3 is built from 13 residues. The CDR3 DNA reads TGTGCCAGTAGTATCAGGGGATCAGATACGCAGTATTTT. This sequence encodes CASSIRGSDTQYF.

The V and J genes are TRBV12-1 and TRBJ2-5; the D segment call TRBD1 is taken from the table without a DNA check. TRBV12-1 constitutes a pseudogene. This CDR3 region has 16 residues. The CDR3 loop is CASSSRAGDEEETQYF. CDR3 bases: TGTGCCAGCAGTTCAAGGGCAGGGGATGAGGAAGAGACCCAGTACTTC.

The genes are TRBV6-5 and TRBJ2-1, with TRBD2 matching 7 bases. The CDR3 sequence is 15 residues long. V shed 6 bases, J shed 2 bases, and the junction held 7 bases outside the gene matches. Germline loops: CDR1 MNHEY, CDR2 SVGAGI. CDR3 sequence (DNA): TGTGCCAGCAGCGATGTCGGGGGGACCTACAATGAGCAGTTCTTC. Residues: CASSDVGGTYNEQFF.

The rearrangement links TRBV11-3 to TRBJ1-1; D is undetermined. The germline V gene encodes CDR1 SGHNT and CDR2 YENEEA. The V end lost 3 bases, the J end lost 6 bases, and 14 bases lay between the germline ends. This CDR3 has 14 residues. The CDR3, as DNA: TGTGCCAGCAGCTTGGGTTCTGGTCAGCCTGAAGCTTTCTTT. Protein product: CASSLGSGQPEAFF. The complete variable domain, with remaining parts taken from reference TRBV11-3 and TRBJ1-1, reads EAGVVQSPRYKIIEKKQPVAFWCNPISGHNTLYWYLQNLGQGPELLIRYENEEAVDDSQLPKDRFSAERLKGVDSTLKIQPAELGDSAVYLCASSLGSGQPEAFFGQGTRLTVV.

This clone has a handful of counts. This chain joins TRBV2 and TRBJ2-7, with 10 bases that match TRBD2. Looked up from germline, CDR1 is SNHLY and CDR2 is FYNNEI. V shed 11 bases and J 2 bases; nucleotides not matched to a gene: 9. CDR3 length equals 14 residues. CDR3 sequence: CAWIKREGAYEQYF. CDR3 sequence (DNA): TGTGCCTGGATAAAGCGGGAGGGTGCCTACGAGCAGTACTTC.